The present entry profiles one T cell receptor beta chain with its context. The target antigen is unknown. Sequenced by immunoSEQ multiplex PCR; TCRdb stores in-frame clones only, minus some. The sample yields about 40,000 clones, 88% seen once. The data derive from a study of T cell responses to AZD1222 COVID-19 vaccine. Trimming removed 3 bases at V and 0 bases at J, with 15 bases between. Germline V gives CDR1 WSHSY, CDR2 SAAADI. The length of the CDR3 is 16 residues. Findings of the study overall: Per reports, nearly half of all spike-specific TCRs target regions that are unmutated in variants. Most donors were white British, females outnumbered males, and clonal diversity was possibly underestimated. The span of vaccine-associated CD4 TCRs extended across spike, with dominance at 160-218 and 743-854.

This specimen consisted of peripheral blood, obtained 28 days after the second dose of the MenACWY control vaccine. The sequence was collected from an adult who received the MenACWY meningococcal vaccine as a control. The V and J genes are TRBV10-2 and TRBJ2-7; a possible D gene is TRBD1 (5 bases). The CDR3 loop is CASSDPDSPSSYEQYF. The CDR3 DNA follows: TGCGCCAGCAGTGACCCCGACAGCCCCAGCTCCTACGAGCAGTACTTC.